Below, 10 T cell receptor beta chains from the same sample are listed, as sequenced in a study of control samples from healthy donors and cancer patients. Libraries were prepared by immunoSEQ multiplex PCR; TCRdb keeps only in-frame clonotypes and omits some of them. The table shows around 180,000 clones, with around 88% occurring only once. The sequenced material came from blood. The source of these receptors is a woman in her 30s in good health.

This chain joins TRBV4-1 and TRBJ2-1, with no clear D. CDR1 and CDR2 (germline): MGHRA, YSYEKL. V lost 0 bases, J lost 13 bases, and 10 bases lay in between. This CDR3 is 12 amino acids long. CDR3 DNA: TGCGCCAGCAGCCAAGATAGGGCTAAACAGTTCTTC. This translates into CASSQDRAKQFF.

The CDR3 is CASVKGGPLPYEQYV. CDR3 in DNA: TGTGCCAGCGTAAAGGGGGGGCCCCTGCCCTACGAGCAGTACGTC. V gene TRBV6-8 combines with J gene TRBJ2-7; possible D gene TRBD2, 7 bases. V was pared by 8 bases and J by 2 bases, with 19 bases between. The CDR3 is made up of 15 amino acids. The germline V gene has CDR1 MNHGY and CDR2 SAAAGT.

The rearrangement links TRBV19 to TRBJ1-1; 8 bases align to TRBD1. Trimming removed 6 bases from V and 4 bases from J; junction bases left unmatched: 4. This CDR3 spans 13 amino acids. From germline, CDR1 is LNHDA and CDR2 SQIVND (reference sequence). CDR3 region: CASRRTGTTEAFF. As DNA, the CDR3 is TGTGCCAGTAGGAGGACAGGGACCACTGAAGCTTTCTTT.

The J gene is TRBJ1-2, the V gene TRBV12-3 or TRBV12-4; tentative D call: TRBD1 (6 bases). The CDR3 contains 12 residues. The V and J ends lost 2 bases and 11 bases respectively, with 12 bases between them. The CDR3 region has the DNA TGTGCCAGCAGTTTACACCACAGGGTATACACCTTC. Translation: CASSLHHRVYTF.

The gene calls are TRBV4-1 and TRBJ2-2, with 9 bases fitting TRBD2. This CDR3 is 16 amino acids long. Germline V gene data show CDR1 as MGHRA and CDR2 as YSYEKL. The V segment lost 1 base and the J segment 4 bases; nucleotides outside the gene matches: 4. The CDR3 nucleotides read TGCGCCAGCAGCCAAGTCCCGACTAGCGGCACCGGGGAGCTGTTTTTT. It specifies CASSQVPTSGTGELFF.

The J gene is TRBJ1-3, the V gene TRBV4-1; unclear D gene. The V gene lost 3 bases and the J gene lost 0 bases, with 9 bases spanning the gap. Germline CDR1 is MGHRA and CDR2 is YSYEKL. There are 15 residues in the CDR3. DNA of the CDR3: TGCGCCAGCAGCCAGGGCCTACTCTCTGGAAACACCATATATTTT. Translation gives CASSQGLLSGNTIYF.

V and J are TRBV5-1 and TRBJ1-2, with 10 bases fitting TRBD1. The CDR3 has 17 residues. Unmatched junction bases numbered 17, after V lost 4 bases and J lost 8 bases. Germline lookup yields CDR1 SGHRS and CDR2 YFSETQ. The CDR3 DNA follows: TGCGCCAGCAGCGACAGCGCGATGGGACAGGGGAGAAGAGGCTACACCTTC. Translating it yields CASSDSAMGQGRRGYTF.

V is TRBV5-4 and J is TRBJ2-5; TRBD2 aligns across 10 bases. V was pared by 2 bases and J by 3 bases, with 1 base of the junction left unmatched. Germline assignment: CDR1 SGHNT and CDR2 YYREEE (reference sequence). The CDR3 spans 14 residues. As DNA, the CDR3 is TGTGCCAGCAGCTTTCTAGCGGGAGAAGAGACCCAGTACTTC. Amino acids: CASSFLAGEETQYF. The full variable domain, in which reference TRBV5-4 and TRBJ2-5 provide the parts outside the CDR3, is ETGVTQSPTHLIKTRGQQVTLRCSSQSGHNTVSWYQQALGQGPQFIFQYYREEENGRGNFPPRFSGLQFPNYSSELNVNALELDDSALYLCASSFLAGEETQYFGPGTRLLVL.

The chain is built from TRBV4-1 and TRBJ1-3; D perhaps matches TRBD1 (5 bases). Germline lookup yields CDR1 MGHRA and CDR2 YSYEKL. The CDR3 has 16 amino acids. V was cut by 5 bases and J by 0 bases, with 14 bases left in between. The chain's CDR3 is CASSLGPALSGNTIYF. CDR3 bases: TGCGCCAGCAGCTTGGGGCCGGCCCTCTCTGGAAACACCATATATTTT.

V gene TRBV27 combines with J gene TRBJ2-5; possibly TRBD1 for D (8 bases). CDR1 and CDR2 (germline): MNHEY, SMNVEV (reference sequence). V shed 10 bases and J shed 4 bases, with 19 bases lying between them. The CDR3 runs 14 residues. The CDR3 DNA is TGTGCCACCAGAGACACAGGGGGGGGAGAGACCCAGTACTTC. Translation: CATRDTGGGETQYF.